These T cell receptor beta chains were read from a single sample in a study of OX40 agonist ivuxolimab in advanced cancers. TCRdb's table, derived via immunoSEQ multiplex PCR, lists solely in-frame clones and lacks some. This sample has about 79,000 clones; around 85% occur once, and the top ten carry over 3%. The material was CD4+ or CD8+ T cells sorted from blood, obtained in a trial of the OX40 agonist ivuxolimab. These receptors were collected from an adult with an advanced solid tumor such as melanoma, head and neck, liver or kidney cancer. CDR3s include the opening cysteine and the closing phenylalanine or tryptophan. The D gene is left open where the match is weak. Only part of the rows carry a size: once, few, many, or a class if the clone is expanded.

TRBJ1-2 | NA | NA | TRBV28 | CASSMGGRMDYGYTF | TGTGCCAGCAGTATGGGGGGCAGGATGGACTATGGCTACACCTTC
TRBJ2-7 | TRBD1 | once | TRBV14 | CASSPQGGINEQYF | TGTGCCAGCAGCCCTCAAGGGGGCATTAACGAGCAGTACTTC
TRBJ1-1 | TRBD1 | NA | TRBV28 | CASRKNRGTEAFF | TGTGCCAGCAGGAAAAACAGGGGCACTGAAGCTTTCTTT
TRBJ2-7 | TRBD1 | NA | TRBV5-6 | CASSDLDRDDEQYF | TGTGCCAGCAGCGACCTTGACAGGGACGACGAGCAGTACTTC
TRBJ2-3 | TRBD1 | NA | TRBV28 | CASSYTPGQGEEDTQYF | TGTGCCAGCAGTTACACACCGGGACAGGGAGAAGAAGATACGCAGTATTTT
TRBJ2-7 | TRBD1 | NA | TRBV5-1 | CASSASGTGGYEQYF | TGCGCCAGCAGCGCCTCCGGGACAGGGGGATACGAGCAGTACTTC
TRBJ2-7 | NA | NA | TRBV21-1 | CASSKGREGLPPDEQYF | TGTGCCAGCAGCAAAGGTCGGGAGGGCCTCCCCCCGGACGAGCAGTACTTC
TRBJ1-1 | TRBD1 | NA | TRBV5-4 | CASSSGQGNTEAFF | TGTGCCAGCAGCTCAGGACAGGGGAACACTGAAGCTTTCTTT
TRBJ1-4 | NA | few | TRBV6-6 | CASSSGRTNEKLFF | TGTGCCAGCAGTTCGGGTAGGACTAATGAAAAACTGTTTTTT
TRBJ1-4 | TRBD1 | NA | TRBV28 | CASSRDRVEKLFF | TGTGCCAGCAGTCGGGACAGGGTCGAAAAACTGTTTTTT
TRBJ2-2 | NA | NA | TRBV27 | CASTGDTGELFF | TGTGCCAGCACGGGCGACACCGGGGAGCTGTTTTTT
TRBJ2-1 | NA | NA | TRBV30 | CAWSLENYNEQFF | TGTGCCTGGAGTTTGGAGAATTACAATGAGCAGTTCTTC
TRBJ1-6 | NA | NA | TRBV30 | CAWSRGESYNSPLHF | TGTGCCTGGAGCAGGGGAGAGTCCTATAATTCACCCCTCCACTTT
TRBJ2-7 | NA | few | TRBV2 | CASSRGRYNEQYF | TGTGCCAGCAGTAGGGGGAGATACAACGAGCAGTACTTC
TRBJ2-7 | NA | NA | TRBV5-1 | CASSSRLDSYEQYF | TGCGCCAGCAGCTCCCGACTAGATTCCTACGAGCAGTACTTC
TRBJ2-5 | NA | NA | TRBV7-7 | CGVGAQETQYF | TGTGGGGTCGGAGCCCAAGAGACCCAGTACTTC
TRBJ1-1 | NA | NA | TRBV7-6 | CASRQQGEAFF | TGTGCCAGCAGGCAACAGGGTGAAGCTTTCTTT
TRBJ1-4 | TRBD1 | NA | TRBV11-2 | CASSLGTGDEKLFF | TGTGCCAGCAGCTTAGGGACAGGGGATGAAAAACTGTTTTTT
TRBJ2-3 | NA | NA | TRBV4-1 | CASSQGPAGSTDTQYF | TGCGCCAGCAGCCAAGGTCCGGCAGGGAGCACAGATACGCAGTATTTT
TRBJ1-2 | NA | NA | TRBV6-6 | CAGLSGQGGYTF | TGTGCCGGACTTTCAGGGCAAGGTGGCTACACCTTC
TRBJ2-3 | TRBD2 | NA | TRBV6-6 | CASSYSTSGLADTQYF | TGTGCCAGCAGTTATAGTACTAGCGGCCTCGCGGATACGCAGTATTTT
TRBJ1-4 | NA | NA | TRBV28 | CASSRPGQVKEKLFF | TGTGCCAGCAGTCGCCCAGGGCAGGTAAAAGAAAAACTGTTTTTT
TRBJ1-1 | NA | NA | TRBV28 | CASLLGTEAFF | TGTGCCAGCCTCCTCGGCACTGAAGCTTTCTTT
TRBJ2-1 | TRBD1 | NA | TRBV7-8 | CASSLGQGFYNEQFF | TGTGCCAGCAGCTTAGGACAGGGGTTCTACAATGAGCAGTTCTTC
TRBJ2-7 | TRBD1 | NA | TRBV9 | CASSATGGEYEQYF | TGTGCCAGCAGCGCAACAGGGGGCGAGTACGAGCAGTACTTC
TRBJ2-1 | NA | NA | TRBV2 | CASSDLASGDYNEQFF | TGTGCCAGCAGTGATTTGGCTAGTGGGGACTACAATGAGCAGTTCTTC
TRBJ2-7 | NA | NA | TRBV7-9 | CASSLKAGGEEQYF | TGTGCCAGCAGCCTAAAGGCAGGGGGGGAAGAGCAGTACTTC
TRBJ2-1 | NA | once | TRBV27 | CASSSRGPYNEQFF | TGTGCCAGCAGCTCCCGCGGGCCCTACAATGAGCAGTTCTTC
TRBJ1-2 | TRBD1 | NA | TRBV6-6 | CASRDRTGGFYGYTF | TGTGCCAGCAGGGACAGGACAGGGGGCTTCTATGGCTACACCTTC
TRBJ2-7 | NA | NA | TRBV5-6 | CASTIGGTPYEQYF | TGTGCCAGCACCATTGGTGGGACTCCCTACGAGCAGTACTTC
TRBJ2-2 | NA | few | TRBV7-9 | CASSSLGVPNTGELFF | TGTGCCAGCAGCTCACTAGGAGTACCGAACACCGGGGAGCTGTTTTTT
TRBJ2-7 | TRBD1 | NA | TRBV6-1 | CASRVGTGFEQYF | TGTGCCAGCAGGGTTGGGACAGGGTTCGAGCAGTACTTC
TRBJ2-2 | NA | NA | TRBV7-8 | CASSPAGTHTGELFF | TGTGCCAGCAGCCCAGCCGGGACCCACACCGGGGAGCTGTTTTTT
TRBJ2-2 | TRBD2 | NA | TRBV27 | CASRIAGLNTGELFF | TGTGCCAGCAGGATAGCGGGGCTGAACACCGGGGAGCTGTTTTTT
TRBJ2-5 | NA | NA | TRBV21-1 | CASSKDWQQLQETQYF | TGTGCCAGCAGCAAAGACTGGCAGCAACTCCAAGAGACCCAGTACTTC
TRBJ2-5 | NA | NA | TRBV5-1 | CASSEAGQETQYF | TGCGCCAGCAGCGAGGCAGGACAAGAGACCCAGTACTTC
TRBJ2-3 | TRBD2 | NA | TRBV9 | CASSVLTGGTDTQYF | TGTGCCAGCAGCGTATTGACGGGAGGGACAGATACGCAGTATTTT
TRBJ1-1 | NA | many | TRBV5-6 | CASSLLGALATEAFF | TGTGCCAGCAGCCTCCTCGGGGCCCTTGCTACTGAAGCTTTCTTT
TRBJ1-4 | NA | NA | TRBV7-9 | CATDPPTTNEKLFF | TGTGCCACCGACCCCCCTACAACTAATGAAAAACTGTTTTTT
TRBJ2-7 | NA | few | TRBV10-2 | CASSVSYEQYF | TGCGCCAGCAGTGTCAGTTACGAGCAGTACTTC
TRBJ1-6 | NA | NA | TRBV9 | CASSVEGDNSPLHF | TGTGCCAGCAGCGTAGAGGGGGATAATTCACCCCTCCACTTT
TRBJ1-2 | NA | NA | TRBV28 | CASSRRMTYGYTF | TGTGCCAGCAGTCGCAGGATGACCTATGGCTACACCTTC
TRBJ2-1 | TRBD2 | NA | TRBV19 | CASGLAGGNEQFF | TGTGCCAGCGGACTAGCGGGAGGCAATGAGCAGTTCTTC
TRBJ2-3 | NA | NA | TRBV19 | CASSNQGRGDTQYF | TGTGCCAGTAGTAATCAGGGACGAGGAGATACGCAGTATTTT
TRBJ2-1 | NA | NA | TRBV21-1 | CASRRTSGKVEQFF | TGTGCCAGCAGACGGACTAGCGGGAAGGTTGAGCAGTTCTTC
TRBJ2-2 | NA | NA | TRBV7-8 | CASSFRNTGELFF | TGTGCCAGCAGCTTTAGGAACACCGGGGAGCTGTTTTTT
TRBJ2-7 | NA | NA | TRBV6-1 | CASSEYLKGGSYEQYF | TGTGCCAGCAGTGAATATCTAAAGGGTGGGTCCTACGAGCAGTACTTC
TRBJ2-7 | TRBD2 | NA | TRBV15 | CATSSSPSGVAGGLYEQYF | TGTGCCACCAGCAGCTCGCCTAGCGGGGTCGCGGGGGGCCTATACGAGCAGTACTTC
TRBJ2-7 | TRBD1 | NA | TRBV28 | CASSTNRDRGRSEQYF | TGTGCCAGCAGTACCAACCGGGACAGGGGGCGAAGCGAGCAGTACTTC
TRBJ1-5 | NA | NA | TRBV10-3 | CAISEKGSNQPQHF | TGTGCCATCAGTGAAAAGGGTAGCAATCAGCCCCAGCATTTT
TRBJ2-3 | NA | NA | TRBV6-4 | CASSDSVQGTDTQYF | TGTGCCAGCAGTGACTCTGTCCAGGGGACAGATACGCAGTATTTT
TRBJ2-1 | TRBD2 | NA | TRBV7-9 | CASSRWTSGRGNEQFF | TGTGCCAGCAGCCGATGGACTAGCGGGAGGGGCAATGAGCAGTTCTTC
TRBJ2-1 | NA | NA | TRBV28 | CASSLQSSYNEQFF | TGTGCCAGCAGTTTACAGAGCTCCTACAATGAGCAGTTCTTC
TRBJ2-3 | NA | NA | TRBV5-4 | CASSSGDDSDTQYF | TGTGCCAGCAGCTCAGGAGATGATTCAGATACGCAGTATTTT
TRBJ2-7 | TRBD1 | NA | TRBV13 | CASSLGPRGRVSYEQYF | TGTGCCAGCAGCTTAGGCCCCAGGGGGCGGGTGTCCTACGAGCAGTACTTC